Following are 13 T cell receptor beta chains from one sample sequenced in a study of tumor-infiltrating lymphocytes in localized non-small cell lung cancer. Profiled with immunoSEQ multiplex PCR; TCRdb holds only in-frame clones, not every one. The sample holds around 25,000 clones, approximately 64% seen once. The material sequenced was lung tumor tissue. These receptors all stem from a human donor with non-small cell lung cancer.

This clone came up once. A read error is possible here, since a much larger clone lies one base away. V is TRBV30 and J is TRBJ2-1; unclear D gene. This CDR3 has 11 residues. Germline assignment: CDR1 GTSNPN and CDR2 SVGIG (reference sequence). Trimming took off 4 bases at V and 8 bases at J, with 9 bases between the two ends. CDR3 nucleotide sequence: TGTGCCTGGAATAGGGCTGATGAGCAGTTCTTC. It yields the protein CAWNRADEQFF.

The chain recombines TRBV4-2 with TRBJ2-5, with D unclear. The CDR3 is 13 amino acids. Germline CDR1 LGHNA, CDR2 YNFKEQ. V was shortened by 0 bases and J by 5 bases, with 7 bases between the two germline ends. The chain's CDR3 is CASSQDLPETQYF. The DNA for the CDR3 is TGTGCCAGCAGCCAAGATCTTCCGGAGACCCAGTACTTC.

The chain joins TRBV5-6 to TRBJ1-2, with D unclear. Germline assignment: CDR1 SGHDT and CDR2 YYEEEE. The CDR3 sequence is 13 residues long. Trimming cost V 0 bases and J 7 bases, with 10 bases left between them. The CDR3: CASSLDRGPGYTF. For the CDR3, the DNA is TGTGCCAGCAGCTTGGACAGAGGTCCTGGCTACACCTTC.

The chain has TRBV28 and TRBJ2-1; 8 bases line up with TRBD2. Per germline, CDR1 MDHEN and CDR2 SYDVKM. This CDR3 is 16 amino acids long. J gave up 5 bases and V 5 bases, and 11 bases lay outside the gene matches. As DNA, the CDR3 is TGTGCCAGCAGTACCCCCGAAGAGCGGGAGAACAATGAGCAGTTCTTC. It encodes CASSTPEERENNEQFF.

The chain links TRBV18 to TRBJ1-1; the match to TRBD1 covers 7 bases. The V and J ends lost 3 bases and 5 bases, in that order; junction bases with no gene match: 3. CDR3 length equals 13 residues. CDR1 and CDR2 from the germline V gene are KGHSH and LQKENI. The chain's CDR3 is CASSPGTETEAFF. As DNA, the CDR3 is TGTGCCAGCTCACCCGGGACAGAGACTGAAGCTTTCTTT. The full variable domain, in which reference TRBV18 and TRBJ1-1 provide the parts outside the CDR3, is NAGVMQNPRHLVRRRGQEARLRCSPMKGHSHVYWYRQLPEEGLKFMVYLQKENIIDESGMPKERFSAEFPKEGPSILRIQQVVRGDSAAYFCASSPGTETEAFFGQGTRLTVV.

This clone is medium-sized by share. The rearrangement uses TRBV9 and TRBJ2-2; D call uncertain. Germline V CDR1 and CDR2: SGDLS, YYNGEE. CDR3 size: 13 residues. V shed 4 bases and J shed 4 bases, with 8 bases lying between them. Written as DNA, the CDR3 is TGTGCCAGCAGCAGAGAAGTCACCGGGGAGCTGTTTTTT. Amino acid sequence: CASSREVTGELFF.

This chain links TRBV7-2 with TRBJ1-2, with D unclear. Trimming left V 1 base short and J 0 bases short, with 6 bases between. The CDR3 consists of 14 residues. Germline CDR1 SGHTA, CDR2 FQGNSA. CDR3 protein: CASSLGGSNYGYTF. In DNA form, the CDR3 reads TGTGCCAGCAGCTTAGGTGGTTCTAACTATGGCTACACCTTC.

On this clone itself: The identical CDR3 is also encoded by other nucleotide sequences in the sample. The gene calls are TRBV18 and TRBJ1-3; perhaps TRBD1 as D (5 bases). The CDR3 is 15 amino acids. In germline, CDR1 is KGHSH, CDR2 LQKENI. V was trimmed by 2 bases and J by 0 bases, leaving 8 bases between them. The CDR3 DNA sequence: TGTGCCAGCTCACCAGCCAGGGACTCTGGAAACACCATATATTTT. Amino acids: CASSPARDSGNTIYF.

The sample holds a few counts of this clone. The chain carries TRBV4-1 and TRBJ1-5; perhaps TRBD1 as D (6 bases). V was cut by 0 bases and J by 4 bases, with 13 bases left in between. This CDR3 spans 16 amino acids. Germline V gives CDR1 MGHRA, CDR2 YSYEKL. CDR3 loop: CASSQDPGHWNQPQHF. Here the CDR3 DNA reads TGCGCCAGCAGCCAAGATCCGGGACATTGGAATCAGCCCCAGCATTTT.

The chain links TRBV5-4 to TRBJ2-7, with D hard to call. The CDR3 contains 14 residues. V lost 5 bases and J 6 bases, leaving 18 bases between the germline ends. Looked up from germline, CDR1 is SGHNT and CDR2 is YYREEE (reference sequence). CDR3 DNA sequence: TGTGCCAGCAGTAGTCCCGCAAGGCCCCTCGAGCAGTACTTC. Translation gives CASSSPARPLEQYF. Combining the CDR3 with reference TRBV5-4 and TRBJ2-7 gives the whole variable domain ETGVTQSPTHLIKTRGQQVTLRCSSQSGHNTVSWYQQALGQGPQFIFQYYREEENGRGNFPPRFSGLQFPNYSSELNVNALELDDSALYLCASSSPARPLEQYFGPGTRLTVT.

This clone was seen once. Different DNA sequences within this sample yield the same CDR3. V and J are TRBV4-1 and TRBJ1-3; D gene unclear. Germline CDR1 and CDR2: MGHRA and YSYEKL. The CDR3 is made up of 16 amino acids. The germline V and J ends were trimmed by 0 bases and 0 bases, with 9 bases remaining between them. The CDR3 DNA sequence: TGCGCCAGCAGCCAAGATCCTGGGGACTCTGGAAACACCATATATTTT. This gives the protein CASSQDPGDSGNTIYF.

This clone was counted only a few times. J is TRBJ1-1 and V is TRBV6-5; 7 nucleotides line up with TRBD1. CDR1 and CDR2 from the germline V gene are MNHEY and SVGAGI. Losses at the gene ends were 7 bases for V and 1 base for J; bases not matched to a gene: 6. The CDR3 length is 14 residues. The DNA for the CDR3 is TGTGCCAGCAATGACAGGGTTGGGAACACTGAAGCTTTCTTT. It encodes CASNDRVGNTEAFF.

The chain combines TRBV15 with TRBJ1-1, with D possibly being TRBD1 (6 bases). Per germline, CDR1 LNHNV and CDR2 YYDKDF (reference sequence). CDR3 length equals 14 residues. Trimming took 0 bases from V and 10 from J, leaving 15 bases between them. This CDR3 reads CATSRDLTGPAAFF. In DNA, the CDR3 is TGTGCCACCAGCAGAGACCTTACAGGGCCGGCAGCTTTCTTT.